This T cell receptor (beta chain) was observed in a study of CD8+ T cells in alopecia areata. Germline V gene data show CDR1 as SGHRS and CDR2 as YFSETQ. J gave up 5 bases and V 4 bases, and 4 bases lay outside the gene matches. The CDR3 consists of 13 residues. Extracted RNA was reverse transcribed, and the resulting cDNA served as sequencing template. The method was immunoSEQ multiplex PCR; TCRdb's version includes in-frame clones alone and lacks a portion of them. The sample yields 140,000 to 150,000 clones, around three fifths seen once. This rearrangement joins TRBV5-1 to TRBJ2-3; 7 positions match TRBD1. This receptor was taken from a human donor with alopecia areata. Specimen: CD4+ T cells sorted from blood, collected at week 0. The DNA for the CDR3 is TGCGCCAGCAGCCCCAGGACAGGAGATACGCAGTATTTT. Its protein product is CASSPRTGDTQYF.